This T cell receptor beta chain was sequenced for a study of cytomegalovirus exposure and HLA in healthy donors. Germline loops: CDR1 GTSNPN, CDR2 SVGIG (reference sequence). Trimming shortened V by 4 bases and J by 6 bases, and 22 bases separated the two germline ends. The CDR3 extends over 15 amino acids. Regarding this clone: Its matching antigen is unknown.

PCR was performed using 60 Vbeta and 13 Jbeta primers. Assay: immunoSEQ multiplex PCR; the TCRdb copy retains only in-frame clones and omits some. The sample records roughly 110,000 clones, around 77% being singletons. Whole-study results and caveats: Most CMV-associated TCR beta chains appeared HLA-restricted in a later analysis. A link between a missense DCLRE1C variant and TCR beta V- and J-gene trimming emerged from a later analysis. Immune exposure was documented only through CMV serostatus.

V and J are TRBV30 and TRBJ2-7; D possibly corresponds to TRBD1 (6 bases). The receptor's source is a male donor in good health and CMV-seronegative. The specimen was PBMCs. The CDR3 DNA reads as TGTGCCTGGAAATTAGGGGACACACCAAGGGGCGAGCAGTACTTC. Protein: CAWKLGDTPRGEQYF.